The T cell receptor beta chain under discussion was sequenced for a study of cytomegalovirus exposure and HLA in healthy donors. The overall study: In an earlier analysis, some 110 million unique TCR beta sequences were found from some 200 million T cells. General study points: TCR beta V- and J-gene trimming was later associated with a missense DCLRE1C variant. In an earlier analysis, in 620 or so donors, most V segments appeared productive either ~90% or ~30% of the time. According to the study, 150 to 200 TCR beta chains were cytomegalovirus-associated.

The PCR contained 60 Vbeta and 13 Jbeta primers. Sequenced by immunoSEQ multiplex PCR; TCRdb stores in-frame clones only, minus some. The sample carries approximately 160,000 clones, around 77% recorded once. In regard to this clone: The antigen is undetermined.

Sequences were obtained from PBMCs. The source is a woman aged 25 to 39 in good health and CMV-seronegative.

CDR3 DNA sequence: TGTGCCAGTAGTATCTGGGACAGGGAGCAGTTCTTC. This translates into CASSIWDREQFF. The V gene is TRBV19, the J gene TRBJ2-1; 8 bases align to TRBD1. Germline V CDR1 and CDR2: LNHDA, SQIVND (reference sequence). The CDR3 totals 12 residues. J lost 10 bases, V lost 3 bases, and 2 bases had no gene match. Variable domain in full (rest from reference TRBV19 and TRBJ2-1): DGGITQSPKYLFRKEGQNVTLSCEQNLNHDAMYWYRQDPGQGLRLIYYSQIVNDFQKGDIAEGYSVSREKKESFPLTVTSAQKNPTAFYLCASSIWDREQFFGPGTRLTVL.